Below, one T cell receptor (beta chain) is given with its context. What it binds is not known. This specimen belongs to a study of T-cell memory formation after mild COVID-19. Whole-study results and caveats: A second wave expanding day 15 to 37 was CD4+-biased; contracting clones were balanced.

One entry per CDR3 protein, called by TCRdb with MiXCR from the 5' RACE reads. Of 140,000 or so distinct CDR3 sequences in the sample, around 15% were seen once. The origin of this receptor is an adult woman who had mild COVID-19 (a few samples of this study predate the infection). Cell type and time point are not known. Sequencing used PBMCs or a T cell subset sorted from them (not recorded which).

The CDR3 DNA reads as TGCAGTGCTAGACTATACCACCGGACAGGGGTGGAAGAGACCCAGTACTTC. The encoded protein is CSARLYHRTGVEETQYF. The V call is TRBV20-1, the J call TRBJ2-5, with 9 positions matching TRBD1. V shed 2 bases and J 3 bases; nucleotides not matched to a gene: 13. The length of the CDR3 is 17 residues. CDR1 DFQATT and CDR2 SNEGSKA come from the germline V gene (reference sequence).